The rows below give T cell receptor beta chains drawn from one sample of a study of T cells in Graves' hyperthyroidism and ophthalmopathy. TCRdb analysed the multiplex PCR reads with MiXCR anew, one entry per CDR3 protein. Of 350,000 to 400,000 distinct CDR3 sequences listed, approximately 14% are singletons. Sequences were obtained from blood. The receptor set was obtained from an older woman with Graves' hyperthyroidism. Each CDR3 is given with its conserved first and last residue. D genes are given only for firm matches.

v_call d_call cdr3_aa
TRBV18 . CASSLTSWGNEKLFF
TRBV20-1 . CSAPLAASTDTQYF
TRBV3-1 . CASSQGNGNYGYTF
TRBV12-3/TRBV12-4 TRBD1 CASSLALGQSYNYGYTF
TRBV12-3/TRBV12-4 . CASSSRPRTQYF
TRBV6-6 . CASSYGPGWYNEQFF
TRBV6-6 TRBD2 CASSYSSGRNIQYF
TRBV27 . CASSLRPDSYYGYTF
TRBV27 TRBD2 CASSLPGGTYNEQFF
TRBV2 . CASTMSNYGYTF
TRBV9 . CASSVAGFGNTEAFF
TRBV12-3/TRBV12-4 . CASSLALRYTIYF
TRBV18 . CASSLVDNEQFF
TRBV27 . CASSLSGENTEAFF
TRBV7-2 . CASSLGVAVLYGYTF
TRBV20-1 . CSARTENHSPLHF
TRBV24-1 TRBD1 CATSAVGQGGEAFF
TRBV20-1 TRBD1 CSAKNLFRDRGYEQYF
TRBV5-1 . CASSWRGRNGELFF
TRBV7-2 . CASSQGSSIEQFF
TRBV27 . CASSPWGGTGYGYTF
TRBV6-2/TRBV6-3 TRBD1 CASRPDRGPLRRYTF
TRBV30 TRBD1 CAWRPDGQGTEAFF